The 28 T cell receptor beta chains listed next were all sequenced from one sample in a study of T cell repertoires in cytomegalovirus infection. TCRdb independently ran MiXCR on the reads; one entry per CDR3 protein. The table records hundreds of thousands of distinct CDR3 sequences, about 33% of them present only once. Their cognate antigens are unknown. Sequencing was performed on cultured PBMCs, taken from culture after CMV antigen stimulation. The receptors were gathered from a human donor in good health (CMV status not recorded). Some clones in this sample may be carry-over from other donors' samples.

This clonotype was observed a few times. The CDR3 region has the DNA TGTGCCAGCACCCGGGACAGAGGAAACACCATATATTTT. Translating gives CASTRDRGNTIYF. The chain joins TRBV7-2 to TRBJ1-3; 7 bases line up with TRBD1. This CDR3 comprises 13 residues. CDR1 and CDR2 (germline): SGHTA, FQGNSA. V shed 7 bases and J 4 bases; nucleotides not matched to a gene: 4.

The chain has TRBV12-3 or TRBV12-4 and TRBJ2-5, with D tentatively TRBD1 or TRBD2 (5 bases each). The CDR3 is made up of 13 amino acids. Trimming cost V 6 bases and J 0 bases, with 8 bases left between them. CDR3 amino acids: CASRWDDQETQYF. CDR3 DNA sequence: TGTGCCAGCAGGTGGGACGACCAAGAGACCCAGTACTTC.

In its sample, this clonotype was seen a few times. This sequence joins TRBV4-2 and TRBJ2-5; 8 bases align to TRBD1. Germline CDR1 and CDR2: LGHNA and YNFKEQ. J lost 5 bases, V lost 3 bases, and 11 bases had no gene match. This CDR3 region has 16 residues. CDR3 loop: CASSQVTGQGVETQYF. The CDR3 DNA follows: TGTGCCAGCAGCCAGGTGACCGGACAGGGAGTGGAGACCCAGTACTTC.

The chain uses TRBV20-1 and TRBJ2-5; no definite D call. CDR1 and CDR2 from the germline V gene are DFQATT and SNEGSKA (reference sequence). The CDR3 is 16 residues long. Between the trimmed V and J ends, which lost 6 bases and 1 base, there was a span of 21 bases. As DNA, the CDR3 is TGCAGTGCCCGAGGTTTCTCCACCCGGTTCCAAGAGACCCAGTACTTC. It yields the protein CSARGFSTRFQETQYF.

This clonotype was found a few times. The rearrangement uses TRBV28 and TRBJ1-2; the D is unclear. This CDR3 is built from 14 residues. The V end was cut by 5 bases, the J end by 5 bases, with 15 bases between. Germline V lookup: CDR1 MDHEN, CDR2 SYDVKM. This chain's CDR3 is CASSKVGLIYGYTF. In DNA, the CDR3 is TGTGCCAGCAGTAAGGTGGGCCTCATTTATGGCTACACCTTC.

The chain employs TRBV7-2 and TRBJ2-1; perhaps D is TRBD1 or TRBD2 (5 bases each). V was shortened by 1 base and J by 9 bases, with 13 bases between the two germline ends. Germline V gene lookup returns CDR1 SGHTA and CDR2 FQGNSA. The CDR3 sequence is 14 residues long. CDR3 residues: CASSLDGARVEQFF. The CDR3 bases are TGTGCCAGCAGCTTAGACGGGGCTCGGGTTGAGCAGTTCTTC.

This clonotype was observed a handful of times. The chain combines TRBV19 with TRBJ2-1, with 9 bases matching TRBD2. Germline values: CDR1 LNHDA, CDR2 SQIVND (reference sequence). CDR3 length: 16 amino acids. After removal of 4 bases from V and 8 bases from J, the junction contained 12 bases not matched to a gene. The CDR3 region has the DNA TGTGCCAGTAGTACACACGGCGGGGGGGCCGCGGATGAGCAGTTCTTC. Translated, it gives CASSTHGGGAADEQFF.

This clonotype was counted only a few times. The gene calls are TRBV4-1 and TRBJ1-3; D is unclear. There are 13 residues in the CDR3. Germline-derived CDR1 and CDR2 are MGHRA and YSYEKL. Between the trimmed V and J ends, which lost 3 bases and 7 bases, there was a span of 10 bases. The CDR3, as DNA: TGCGCCAGCAGCCAGCGGGAAGGGAACACCATATATTTT. Protein: CASSQREGNTIYF.

The chain couples TRBV6-6 to TRBJ1-5; D gene uncertain. V was pared by 6 bases and J by 2 bases, with 8 bases between. Germline V gene data show CDR1 as MNHNY and CDR2 as SVGAGI (reference sequence). The CDR3 has 13 residues. Here the CDR3 DNA reads TGTGCCAGCAGGGGAAATGGCAATCAGCCCCAGCATTTT. This encodes CASRGNGNQPQHF.

This clonotype was picked up many times. This chain joins TRBV7-2 and TRBJ2-5; 11 bases agree with TRBD2. CDR1 is SGHTA and CDR2 is FQGNSA in the germline V gene. Trimming removed 4 bases from V and 5 bases from J; junction bases left unmatched: 27. The CDR3 extends over 22 amino acids. Here the CDR3 reads CASSYRGLLAGGPKRAMETQYF. CDR3 nucleotides: TGTGCCAGCAGCTATAGGGGGCTTCTAGCGGGGGGCCCCAAGAGAGCAATGGAGACCCAGTACTTC.

This clonotype was detected only a few times. The junction and the germline gene differ at one end; a read error may be behind it. The rearrangement joins TRBV5-3 to TRBJ2-3; 11 bases are a match to TRBD2. TRBV5-3 belongs to the ORF category, with a function that is uncertain. This CDR3 has 17 amino acids. The CDR3 is CASSFSLAGGARDTQYF. As DNA, the CDR3 is TGTGCCAGCAGCTTCTCCCTAGCGGGAGGAGCGAGGGATACGCAGTATTTT.

V is TRBV28 and J is TRBJ1-5; D might be TRBD1 (5 bases). The germline V gene has CDR1 MDHEN and CDR2 SYDVKM. The CDR3 has 12 amino acids. V lost 3 bases and J lost 15, with 15 bases in between. The CDR3 DNA reads TGTGCCAGCAGTTTCTACCAGGGCCTCGGGCATTTT. This encodes CASSFYQGLGHF. Supplemented by reference TRBV28 and TRBJ1-5, the full variable domain reads DVKVTQSSRYLVKRTGEKVFLECVQDMDHENMFWYRQDPGLGLRLIYFSYDVKMKEKGDIPEGYSVSREKKERFSLILESASTNQTSMYLCASSFYQGLGHFGDGTRLSIL.

The CDR3 sequence: CSVELGSSYNEQFF. The CDR3 DNA reads TGCAGCGTTGAATTGGGGAGCTCCTACAATGAGCAGTTCTTC. The J gene is TRBJ2-1, the V gene TRBV29-1, with D maybe TRBD2 (5 bases). Germline loops: CDR1 SQVTM, CDR2 ANQGSEA. CDR3 length: 14 amino acids. The germline V and J ends were trimmed by 2 bases and 0 bases, with 8 bases remaining between them.

This clonotype has only a few counts. This chain joins TRBV25-1 and TRBJ1-6; TRBD1 agrees at 9 bases. The CDR3 is made up of 17 amino acids. Germline CDR1 and CDR2: MGHDK and SYGVNS. Germline trimming cut 0 bases from V and 10 bases from J; bases unmatched to any gene: 10. CDR3 in DNA: TGTGCCAGCAGTGAATATCTTACAGGGGGCGATCGATCACCCCTCCACTTT. Protein: CASSEYLTGGDRSPLHF.

The V call is TRBV6-2 or TRBV6-3, the J call TRBJ1-5, with unresolved D. Trimming stripped 6 bases from V and 2 bases from J, with 17 bases between. In germline, CDR1 is MNHEY, CDR2 SVGEGT. CDR3 length: 16 amino acids. In nucleotides, the CDR3 is TGTGCCAGCAGCCCGTACAGAATTAGAGGCAATCAGCCCCAGCATTTT. It yields the protein CASSPYRIRGNQPQHF.

The CDR3 bases are TGTGCCATCAGTGGCCTCCAGGGTGGCGAGCAGTACTTC. Protein: CAISGLQGGEQYF. The V call is TRBV10-3, the J call TRBJ2-7; TRBD1 might be the D (5 bases). Deletions cut 4 bases from V and 6 bases from J, with 13 bases between. Germline CDR1 is ENHRY and CDR2 is SYGVKD. CDR3 length: 13 residues.

DNA for the CDR3: TGCGCCAGCAGCCAAGATTCGGGGTTCGGCAGCAGATACTTC. It encodes CASSQDSGFGSRYF. The chain combines TRBV4-3 with TRBJ2-7; D possibly corresponds to TRBD2 (5 bases). Germline CDR1 and CDR2: LGHNA and YSLEER. The CDR3 loop spans 14 amino acids. The V and J ends lost 0 bases and 13 bases respectively, with 19 bases between them.

The genes are TRBV7-2 and TRBJ1-2; D gene unclear. The CDR3 runs to 13 residues. Germline CDR1 is SGHTA and CDR2 is FQGNSA. V lost 5 bases to trimming and J lost 8 bases, with 15 bases between them. CDR3 bases: TGTGCCAGCAGCCCCCTGACACACTCCGGCTACACCTTC. Translated, it gives CASSPLTHSGYTF.

The rearrangement joins TRBV29-1 to TRBJ2-6; D uncertain. Germline V gene lookup returns CDR1 SQVTM and CDR2 ANQGSEA. The CDR3 runs to 13 residues. Trimming removed 4 bases at V and 2 bases at J, with 6 bases between. The CDR3 protein is CSVAAPGANVLTF. The CDR3 DNA reads as TGCAGCGTTGCAGCCCCTGGGGCCAACGTCCTGACTTTC.

CDR3 amino acids: CASSQVGAVAVEQYF. The CDR3 region has the DNA TGCGCCAGCAGCCAAGTCGGCGCAGTAGCGGTCGAGCAGTACTTC. The chain links TRBV4-1 to TRBJ2-7, with D possibly being TRBD2 (6 bases). The CDR3 runs 15 residues. Germline V gives CDR1 MGHRA, CDR2 YSYEKL. Trimming took off 1 base at V and 6 bases at J, with 16 bases between the two ends.

The V and J genes are TRBV27 and TRBJ2-1; 9 positions agree with TRBD2. Looked up from germline, CDR1 is MNHEY and CDR2 is SMNVEV (reference sequence). The CDR3 spans 16 residues. V lost 5 bases to trimming and J lost 4 bases; unmatched junction nucleotides: 9. The DNA of the CDR3 is TGTGCCAGCAGTGGTAAAGGGACTAGCCGGTACAATGAGCAGTTCTTC. Translation gives CASSGKGTSRYNEQFF.

This clonotype was seen a few times. The chain recombines TRBV12-3 or TRBV12-4 with TRBJ2-1; 14 nucleotides match TRBD2. V lost 3 bases, J lost 5 bases, and 12 bases stayed unmatched. There are 19 residues in the CDR3. CDR3 protein: CASSFAPGLAGEGNNEQFF. In nucleotides, the CDR3 is TGTGCCAGCAGTTTCGCACCGGGACTAGCGGGAGAGGGGAACAATGAGCAGTTCTTC.

CDR3 loop: CASSPPSGGGTDTQYF. The DNA of the CDR3 is TGTGCCAGCTCACCCCCGAGTGGGGGAGGCACAGATACGCAGTATTTT. This rearrangement joins TRBV18 to TRBJ2-3, with D perhaps assigned TRBD1 or TRBD2 (5 bases each). CDR1 and CDR2 from the germline V gene are KGHSH and LQKENI. V lost 3 bases and J lost 1, with 14 bases in between. The CDR3 contains 16 residues.

This chain connects TRBV2 to TRBJ1-1; D not certain. Germline assignment: CDR1 SNHLY and CDR2 FYNNEI. CDR3 length equals 14 residues. Trimming pared 4 bases from V and 0 bases from J, leaving 9 bases between. The CDR3: CASSAVDMNTEAFF. As DNA, the CDR3 is TGTGCCAGCAGTGCTGTTGACATGAACACTGAAGCTTTCTTT.

In its sample, this clonotype was seen many times. The genes are TRBV7-2 and TRBJ1-2; D gene unclear. This CDR3 has 17 residues. Germline lookup yields CDR1 SGHTA and CDR2 FQGNSA. V was shortened by 1 base and J by 4 bases, with 19 bases between the two germline ends. CDR3: CASSLVVSRDGTYGYTF. As DNA, the CDR3 is TGTGCCAGCAGCTTAGTAGTTTCCCGTGATGGTACCTATGGCTACACCTTC.

This clonotype was seen more than once but under ten times. The chain uses TRBV6-1 and TRBJ1-1, with D tentatively TRBD1 (6 bases). This CDR3 is 12 amino acids long. The V and J ends lost 7 bases and 4 bases respectively, with 10 bases between them. Germline assignment: CDR1 MNHNS and CDR2 SASEGT. The CDR3 is CASNPQGTEAFF. The CDR3 nucleotides read TGTGCCAGCAATCCACAGGGCACTGAAGCTTTCTTT.

The chain couples TRBV20-1 to TRBJ1-2; no firm D call. This CDR3 region has 12 residues. Trimming left V 4 bases short and J 8 bases short, with 14 bases between. From germline, CDR1 is DFQATT and CDR2 SNEGSKA (reference sequence). The CDR3 region has the DNA TGCAGTGCTATCCCGGACCTGGGGGGCTACACCTTC. Translated: CSAIPDLGGYTF.

The sample holds many counts of this clonotype. This chain uses TRBV7-9 with TRBJ1-2; D gene unclear. Germline V gene sequence: CDR1 SEHNR, CDR2 FQNEAQ (reference sequence). The CDR3 contains 12 residues. Trimming took 3 bases from V and 12 from J, leaving 14 bases between them. The CDR3 nucleotides are TGTGCCAGCAGCTTTGGCACAACCCGCGACACCTTC. It encodes CASSFGTTRDTF.